The next 19 T cell receptor beta chains were all read from a single sample in a study of blood T cell repertoires in COVID-19. TCRdb's copy holds only in-frame clones and misses some; the assay was immunoSEQ multiplex PCR. The sample has 140,000 to 150,000 clones; approximately 85% are singletons. Material for sequencing was peripheral blood. These receptors were taken from an older woman with COVID-19, enrolled during active disease.

This chain joins TRBV2 and TRBJ2-1, with 7 positions matching TRBD2. Germline CDR1 is SNHLY and CDR2 is FYNNEI. The CDR3 spans 14 residues. V gave up 0 bases and J gave up 8 bases; unmatched junction bases: 4. CDR3 protein: CASSEAGGDDEQFF. CDR3 nucleotide sequence: TGTGCCAGCAGTGAAGCTGGGGGGGACGATGAGCAGTTCTTC.

The chain carries TRBV3-1 (or the pseudogene TRBV3-2) and TRBJ2-3; possibly TRBD2 for D (5 bases). This CDR3 is 16 amino acids long. V lost 4 bases and J lost 2, with 16 bases in between. Germline CDR1 is LGHDT and CDR2 is YNNKEL (reference sequence). In nucleotides, the CDR3 is TGTGCCAGCAGCCCGCGGATCTCGGACTCCACAGATACGCAGTATTTT. Its translation is CASSPRISDSTDTQYF.

The chain is built from TRBV5-1 and TRBJ1-6; D is perhaps TRBD1 (5 bases). V was cut by 1 base and J by 8 bases, with 13 bases left in between. The CDR3 consists of 15 residues. CDR1 is SGHRS, CDR2 YFSETQ, per germline. The CDR3 DNA sequence: TGCGCCAGCAGCTTGTTTCAGGGTGGGCATTCACCCCTCCACTTT. Protein product: CASSLFQGGHSPLHF. Based on the CDR3 plus reference TRBV5-1 and TRBJ1-6, the full variable domain is KAGVTQTPRYLIKTRGQQVTLSCSPISGHRSVSWYQQTPGQGLQFLFEYFSETQRNKGNFPGRFSGRQFSNSRSEMNVSTLELGDSALYLCASSLFQGGHSPLHFGNGTRLTVT.

The rearrangement links TRBV3-1 (or the pseudogene TRBV3-2) to TRBJ2-1, with 12 bases matching TRBD2. This CDR3 comprises 18 residues. V was pared by 3 bases and J by 2 bases, with 8 bases of the junction left unmatched. Germline V CDR1 and CDR2: LGHDT, YNNKEL (reference sequence). The CDR3 spells CASSQQLAGGLTYNEQFF. DNA of the CDR3: TGTGCCAGCAGCCAGCAACTAGCGGGGGGCCTAACCTACAATGAGCAGTTCTTC.

The chain carries TRBV10-3 and TRBJ2-5, with 13 nucleotides matching TRBD2. Germline V lookup: CDR1 ENHRY, CDR2 SYGVKD. This CDR3 spans 18 amino acids. V was pared by 1 base and J by 0 bases, with 5 bases of the junction left unmatched. The CDR3 sequence: CAISEYGTSGDYQETQYF. In nucleotides, the CDR3 is TGTGCCATCAGTGAGTATGGGACTAGCGGGGACTACCAAGAGACCCAGTACTTC.

This chain uses TRBV2 with TRBJ2-7, with D unclear. The CDR3 spans 14 residues. V lost 7 bases to trimming and J lost 0 bases, with 13 bases between them. Germline lookup yields CDR1 SNHLY and CDR2 FYNNEI. This CDR3 is CASILTLSSYEQYF. CDR3 bases: TGTGCCAGCATCTTAACTCTTAGCTCCTACGAGCAGTACTTC. Complete variable domain (other parts from reference TRBV2 and TRBJ2-7): EPEVTQTPSHQVTQMGQEVILRCVPISNHLYFYWYRQILGQKVEFLVSFYNNEISEKSEIFDDQFSVERPDGSNFTLKIRSTKLEDSAMYFCASILTLSSYEQYFGPGTRLTVT.

The chain combines TRBV5-1 with TRBJ1-5, with 7 bases fitting TRBD1. V gave up 8 bases and J gave up 3 bases; unmatched junction bases: 5. Per the germline V gene, CDR1 is SGHRS and CDR2 is YFSETQ. The CDR3 covers 13 residues. CDR3 protein: CASRDSLNQPQHF. The CDR3, as DNA: TGCGCCAGTCGGGACAGTCTCAATCAGCCCCAGCATTTT. The full variable domain, rest sourced from reference TRBV5-1 and TRBJ1-5, is KAGVTQTPRYLIKTRGQQVTLSCSPISGHRSVSWYQQTPGQGLQFLFEYFSETQRNKGNFPGRFSGRQFSNSRSEMNVSTLELGDSALYLCASRDSLNQPQHFGDGTRLSIL.

This clone appeared a few times. The chain couples TRBV6-5 to TRBJ1-2; the D gene is possibly TRBD1 (6 bases). Germline V CDR1 and CDR2: MNHEY, SVGAGI. This CDR3 has 13 amino acids. The germline V and J ends were trimmed by 4 bases and 6 bases, with 12 bases remaining between them. CDR3 DNA: TGTGCCAGCAGTTTAGACAGGACCCATGGCTACACCTTC. This codes for CASSLDRTHGYTF.

This clone was seen only once. J is TRBJ2-3 and V is TRBV7-6; 11 bases fit TRBD2. V was pared by 5 bases and J by 6 bases, with 7 bases of the junction left unmatched. This CDR3 has 15 residues. The germline CDR1 and CDR2 sequences are SGHVS and FNYEAQ. The CDR3 nucleotides are TGTGCCAGCAGCGTTAGCGGGGGGGGTCAGGATACGCAGTATTTT. Translated, it gives CASSVSGGGQDTQYF.

The CDR3 DNA reads as TGTGCCAGCAGCTACGGGGGCACTGAAGCTTTCTTT. Translated, it gives CASSYGGTEAFF. The chain links TRBV7-3 to TRBJ1-1; D perhaps matches TRBD1 (5 bases). V was cut by 4 bases and J by 4 bases, with 7 bases left in between. Germline lookup yields CDR1 SGHTA and CDR2 FQGTGA. This CDR3 has 12 amino acids. The full variable domain, rest sourced from reference TRBV7-3 and TRBJ1-1, is GAGVSQTPSNKVTEKGKYVELRCDPISGHTALYWYRQSLGQGPEFLIYFQGTGAADDSGLPNDRFFAVRPEGSVSTLKIQRTERGDSAVYLCASSYGGTEAFFGQGTRLTVV.

The V and J genes are TRBV24-1 and TRBJ1-2; D perhaps matches TRBD1 (5 bases). The CDR3 sequence is 14 residues long. Looked up from germline, CDR1 is KGHDR and CDR2 is SFDVKD. The V gene lost 3 bases and the J gene lost 4 bases, with 11 bases spanning the gap. CDR3 sequence reads: CATSDRGLAYGYTF. The DNA of the CDR3 is TGTGCCACCAGTGATCGGGGACTTGCCTATGGCTACACCTTC.

V is TRBV5-5 and J is TRBJ1-4, with 9 positions matching TRBD1. The CDR3 loop spans 19 amino acids. The germline gives CDR1 SGHKS, CDR2 YYEKEE (reference sequence). With V trimmed by 0 bases and J by 3 bases, 12 bases remained unmatched. The chain's CDR3 is CASSLVPGTGINPNEKLFF. The CDR3 DNA reads TGTGCCAGCAGCTTGGTCCCCGGGACAGGGATCAACCCTAATGAAAAACTGTTTTTT. Variable domain in full (rest from reference TRBV5-5 and TRBJ1-4): DAGVTQSPTHLIKTRGQQVTLRCSPISGHKSVSWYQQVLGQGPQFIFQYYEKEERGRGNFPDRFSARQFPNYSSELNVNALLLGDSALYLCASSLVPGTGINPNEKLFFGSGTQLSVL.

The rearrangement uses TRBV20-1 and TRBJ1-1; a possible D gene is TRBD1 (5 bases). Germline CDR1 is DFQATT and CDR2 is SNEGSKA (reference sequence). V lost 5 bases and J lost 3, with 7 bases in between. CDR3 length: 11 amino acids. Written as DNA, the CDR3 is TGCAGTGCTCCCAGGGACACTGAAGCTTTCTTT. It is translated as CSAPRDTEAFF.

The chain couples TRBV9 to TRBJ1-2; D gene ambiguous. The germline gives CDR1 SGDLS, CDR2 YYNGEE. Trimming pared 3 bases from V and 9 bases from J, leaving 12 bases between. The CDR3 is made up of 12 amino acids. CDR3 in amino acids: CASSESGVSYTF. The CDR3 DNA reads TGTGCCAGCAGCGAAAGTGGAGTCAGCTACACCTTC. The full variable domain, its missing parts supplied by reference TRBV9 and TRBJ1-2, is DSGVTQTPKHLITATGQRVTLRCSPRSGDLSVYWYQQSLDQGLQFLIQYYNGEERAKGNILERFSAQQFPDLHSELNLSSLELGDSALYFCASSESGVSYTFGSGTRLTVV.

This chain uses TRBV7-2 with TRBJ1-2; TRBD1 matches 7 bases. V was clipped by 1 base and J by 2 bases; unmatched bases: 4. This CDR3 region has 15 residues. Germline V gene data show CDR1 as SGHTA and CDR2 as FQGNSA. Here the CDR3 DNA reads TGTGCCAGCAGCTTAGGCGGACAGGAGAACTATGGCTACACCTTC. The encoded protein is CASSLGGQENYGYTF.

V gene TRBV6-5 combines with J gene TRBJ1-1, with D uncertain. V was trimmed by 5 bases and J by 2 bases, leaving 12 bases between them. Per germline, CDR1 MNHEY and CDR2 SVGAGI. This CDR3 contains 14 residues. CDR3 residues: CASSREPFNTEAFF. The CDR3 DNA sequence: TGTGCCAGCAGTCGGGAGCCTTTCAACACTGAAGCTTTCTTT.

The chain joins TRBV9 to TRBJ2-7; 7 bases agree with TRBD2. Trimming removed 0 bases from V and 1 base from J; junction bases left unmatched: 4. The CDR3 is 15 residues long. The germline CDR1 and CDR2 sequences are SGDLS and YYNGEE. CDR3 protein: CASSVASGPSYEQYF. In nucleotides, the CDR3 is TGTGCCAGCAGCGTAGCTAGCGGTCCTTCCTACGAGCAGTACTTC.

The genes are TRBV9 and TRBJ1-4; D is perhaps TRBD1 (5 bases). CDR1 SGDLS and CDR2 YYNGEE come from the germline V gene. Trimming shortened V by 0 bases and J by 2 bases, and 8 bases separated the two germline ends. This CDR3 has 15 residues. CDR3 sequence reads: CASSVAGVTNEKLFF. As DNA, the CDR3 is TGTGCCAGCAGCGTAGCGGGGGTGACTAATGAAAAACTGTTTTTT. The entire variable domain, with the rest obtained from reference TRBV9 and TRBJ1-4, is as follows: DSGVTQTPKHLITATGQRVTLRCSPRSGDLSVYWYQQSLDQGLQFLIQYYNGEERAKGNILERFSAQQFPDLHSELNLSSLELGDSALYFCASSVAGVTNEKLFFGSGTQLSVL.

This chain uses TRBV4-1 with TRBJ1-1; TRBD1 matches 7 bases. Germline CDR1 is MGHRA and CDR2 is YSYEKL. The V segment lost 1 base and the J segment 4 bases; nucleotides outside the gene matches: 3. This CDR3 spans 14 amino acids. Here the CDR3 reads CASSQVAGGTEAFF. Written as DNA, the CDR3 is TGCGCCAGCAGCCAAGTGGCAGGGGGCACTGAAGCTTTCTTT.